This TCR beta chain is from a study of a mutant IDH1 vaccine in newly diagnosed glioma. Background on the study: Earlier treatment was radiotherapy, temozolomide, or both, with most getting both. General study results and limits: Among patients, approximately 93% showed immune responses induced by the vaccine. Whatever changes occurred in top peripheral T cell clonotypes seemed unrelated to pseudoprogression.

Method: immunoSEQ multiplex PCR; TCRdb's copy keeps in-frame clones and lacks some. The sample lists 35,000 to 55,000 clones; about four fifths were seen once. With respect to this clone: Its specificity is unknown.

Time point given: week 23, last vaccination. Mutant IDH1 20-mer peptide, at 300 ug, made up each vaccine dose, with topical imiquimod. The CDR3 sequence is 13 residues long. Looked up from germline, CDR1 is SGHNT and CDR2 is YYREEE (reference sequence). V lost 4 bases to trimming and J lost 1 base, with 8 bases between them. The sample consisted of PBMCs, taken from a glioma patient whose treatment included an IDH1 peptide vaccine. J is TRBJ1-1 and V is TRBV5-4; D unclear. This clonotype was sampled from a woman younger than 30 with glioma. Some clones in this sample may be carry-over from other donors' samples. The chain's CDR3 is CASSRIGNTEAFF. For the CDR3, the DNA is TGTGCCAGCAGCCGAATCGGGAACACTGAAGCTTTCTTT.